Each of the 2 T cell receptor beta chains below was sequenced from the same sample in a study of OX40 agonist ivuxolimab in advanced cancers. Some clones are missing from TCRdb's copy, which holds only in-frame ones; the method was immunoSEQ multiplex PCR. This table holds 85,000 to 130,000 clones, around nine tenths found once. The input for sequencing was CD4+ or CD8+ T cells sorted from blood, taken in a trial of the OX40 agonist ivuxolimab. These receptors were collected from an adult with an advanced solid tumor such as melanoma, head and neck, liver or kidney cancer.

The gene calls are TRBV13 and TRBJ1-5, with no clear D. The length of the CDR3 is 14 residues. V shed 0 bases and J shed 3 bases, with 6 bases lying between them. Germline loops: CDR1 PRHDT, CDR2 FYEKMQ (reference sequence). The chain's CDR3 is CASSLGRYNQPQHF. CDR3 DNA sequence: TGTGCCAGCAGCTTAGGCAGGTACAATCAGCCCCAGCATTTT.

The rearrangement links TRBV30 to TRBJ2-1, with TRBD2 identical over 12 bases. The ends lost 8 bases at V and 8 bases at J; junction bases unmatched: 10. Germline values: CDR1 GTSNPN, CDR2 SVGIG (reference sequence). The CDR3 runs 14 residues. In DNA form, the CDR3 reads TGTGCCGGTTACCTAGCGGGGGGGCCTGATGAGCAGTTCTTC. The encoded protein is CAGYLAGGPDEQFF. The variable domain in full, with the rest retrieved from reference TRBV30 and TRBJ2-1, is SQTIHQWPATLVQPVGSPLSLECTVEGTSNPNLYWYRQAAGRGLQLLFYSVGIGQISSEVPQNLSASRPQDRQFILSSKKLLLSDSGFYLCAGYLAGGPDEQFFGPGTRLTVL.